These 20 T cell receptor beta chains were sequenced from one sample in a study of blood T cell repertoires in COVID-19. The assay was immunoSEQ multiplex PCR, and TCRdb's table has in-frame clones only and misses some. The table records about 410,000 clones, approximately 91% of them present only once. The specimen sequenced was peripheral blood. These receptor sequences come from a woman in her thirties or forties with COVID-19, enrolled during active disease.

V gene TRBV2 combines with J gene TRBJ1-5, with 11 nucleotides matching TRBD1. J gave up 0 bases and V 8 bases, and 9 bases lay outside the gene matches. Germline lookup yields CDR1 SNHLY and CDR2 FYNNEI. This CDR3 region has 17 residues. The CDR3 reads CASAPDRGLYSNQPQHF. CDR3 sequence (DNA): TGTGCCAGCGCACCGGACAGGGGGCTTTATAGCAATCAGCCCCAGCATTTT.

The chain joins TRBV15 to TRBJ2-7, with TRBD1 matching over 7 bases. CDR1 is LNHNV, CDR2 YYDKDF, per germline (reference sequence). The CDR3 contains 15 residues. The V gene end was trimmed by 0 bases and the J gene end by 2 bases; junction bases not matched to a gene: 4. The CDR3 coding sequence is TGTGCCACCAGCAGAGAACAGGGGCCACCCTACGAGCAGTACTTC. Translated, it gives CATSREQGPPYEQYF.

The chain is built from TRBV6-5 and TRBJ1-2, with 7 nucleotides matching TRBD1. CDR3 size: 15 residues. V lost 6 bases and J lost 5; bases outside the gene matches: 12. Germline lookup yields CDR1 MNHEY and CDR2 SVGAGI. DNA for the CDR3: TGTGCCAGCAGGGGGCAGGGGGTCCCGCTTTATGGCTACACCTTC. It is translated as CASRGQGVPLYGYTF.

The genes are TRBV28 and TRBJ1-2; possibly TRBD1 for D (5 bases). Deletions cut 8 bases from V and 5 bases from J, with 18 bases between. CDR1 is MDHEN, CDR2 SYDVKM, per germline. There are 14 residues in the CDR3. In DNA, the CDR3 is TGTGCCAGCTGTCCCGTTGGCCGGGGGTATGGCTACACCTTC. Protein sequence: CASCPVGRGYGYTF.

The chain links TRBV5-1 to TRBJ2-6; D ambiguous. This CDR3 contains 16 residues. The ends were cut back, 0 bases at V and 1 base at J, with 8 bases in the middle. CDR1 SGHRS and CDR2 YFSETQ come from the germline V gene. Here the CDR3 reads CASSLELPSGANVLTF. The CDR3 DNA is TGCGCCAGCAGCTTGGAGCTGCCGTCTGGGGCCAACGTCCTGACTTTC.

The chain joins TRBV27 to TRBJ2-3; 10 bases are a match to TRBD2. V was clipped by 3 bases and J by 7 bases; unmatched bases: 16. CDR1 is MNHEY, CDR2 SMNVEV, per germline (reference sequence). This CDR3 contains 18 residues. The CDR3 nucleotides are TGTGCCAGCAGTTTCGGGAAAGGCCTAGCGGGAGTCCATTATACGCAGTATTTT. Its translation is CASSFGKGLAGVHYTQYF.

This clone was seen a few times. The CDR3 DNA follows: TGTGCCAGCTCACCTTCTATCTACTGCGAGCAGTACTTC. This sequence encodes CASSPSIYCEQYF. V is TRBV18 and J is TRBJ2-7; D not resolved. The V gene's germline CDR1 is KGHSH and CDR2 LQKENI. V dropped 3 bases and J dropped 6 bases, with 12 bases sitting between them. This CDR3 region has 13 residues.

This chain's CDR3 is CASSFYHTGNTEAFF. In nucleotides, the CDR3 is TGTGCCAGCAGCTTCTATCATACAGGAAACACTGAAGCTTTCTTT. The chain joins TRBV6-5 to TRBJ1-1; tentatively, D is TRBD1 (5 bases). Germline V gene lookup returns CDR1 MNHEY and CDR2 SVGAGI. The CDR3 extends over 15 amino acids. The germline V and J ends were trimmed by 6 bases and 2 bases, with 16 bases remaining between them.

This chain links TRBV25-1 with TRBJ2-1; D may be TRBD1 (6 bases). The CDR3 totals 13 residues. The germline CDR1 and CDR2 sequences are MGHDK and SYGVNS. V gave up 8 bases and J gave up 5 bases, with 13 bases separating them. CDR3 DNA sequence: TGTGCCAGCGGTCGACAGGTAAACAATGAGCAGTTCTTC. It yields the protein CASGRQVNNEQFF.

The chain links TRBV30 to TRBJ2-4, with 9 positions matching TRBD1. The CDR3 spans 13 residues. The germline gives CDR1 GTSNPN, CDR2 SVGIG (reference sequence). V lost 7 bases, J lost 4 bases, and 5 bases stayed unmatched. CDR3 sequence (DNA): TGTGCCTCAAAGACAGGGGGAAAAAACATTCAGTACTTC. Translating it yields CASKTGGKNIQYF.

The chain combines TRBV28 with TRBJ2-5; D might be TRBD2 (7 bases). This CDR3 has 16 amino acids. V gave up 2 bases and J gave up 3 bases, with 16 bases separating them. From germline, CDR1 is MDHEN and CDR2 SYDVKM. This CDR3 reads CASSLVGGVRKETQYF. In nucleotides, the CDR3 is TGTGCCAGCAGTTTAGTAGGGGGGGTAAGAAAAGAGACCCAGTACTTC.

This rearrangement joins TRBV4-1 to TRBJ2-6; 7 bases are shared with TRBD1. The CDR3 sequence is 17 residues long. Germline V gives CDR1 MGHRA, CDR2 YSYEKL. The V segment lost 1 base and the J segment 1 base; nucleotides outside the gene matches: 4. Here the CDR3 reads CASSQGTGDSGANVLTF. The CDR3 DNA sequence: TGCGCCAGCAGCCAAGGCACAGGGGATTCTGGGGCCAACGTCCTGACTTTC.

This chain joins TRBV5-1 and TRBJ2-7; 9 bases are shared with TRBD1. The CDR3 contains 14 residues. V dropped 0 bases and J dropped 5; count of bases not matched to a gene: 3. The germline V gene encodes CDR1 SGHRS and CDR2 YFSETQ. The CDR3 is CASSLVRQGDEQYF. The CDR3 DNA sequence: TGCGCCAGCAGCTTGGTAAGACAGGGGGACGAGCAGTACTTC.

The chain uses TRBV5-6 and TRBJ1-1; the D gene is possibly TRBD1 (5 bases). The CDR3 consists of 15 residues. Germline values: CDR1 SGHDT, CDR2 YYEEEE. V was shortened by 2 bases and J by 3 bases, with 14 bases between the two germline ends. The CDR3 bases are TGTGCCAGCAGCTTCGAGCACGGAGGGGACACTGAAGCTTTCTTT. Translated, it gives CASSFEHGGDTEAFF.

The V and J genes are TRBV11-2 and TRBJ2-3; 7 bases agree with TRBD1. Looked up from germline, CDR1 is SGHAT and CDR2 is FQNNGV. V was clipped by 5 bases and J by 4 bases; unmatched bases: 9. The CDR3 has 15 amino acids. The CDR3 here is CASSKGALGADTQYF. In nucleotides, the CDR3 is TGTGCCAGCAGCAAGGGGGCCTTAGGCGCAGATACGCAGTATTTT. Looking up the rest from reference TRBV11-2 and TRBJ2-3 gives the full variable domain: EAGVAQSPRYKIIEKRQSVAFWCNPISGHATLYWYQQILGQGPKLLIQFQNNGVVDDSQLPKDRFSAERLKGVDSTLKIQPAKLEDSAVYLCASSKGALGADTQYFGPGTRLTVL.

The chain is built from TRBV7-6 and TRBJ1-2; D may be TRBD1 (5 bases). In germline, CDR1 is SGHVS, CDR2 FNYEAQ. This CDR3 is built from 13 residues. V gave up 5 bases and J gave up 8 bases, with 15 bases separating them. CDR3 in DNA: TGTGCCAGCAGCCCACAAGCAGGGCACGGCTACACCTTC. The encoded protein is CASSPQAGHGYTF.

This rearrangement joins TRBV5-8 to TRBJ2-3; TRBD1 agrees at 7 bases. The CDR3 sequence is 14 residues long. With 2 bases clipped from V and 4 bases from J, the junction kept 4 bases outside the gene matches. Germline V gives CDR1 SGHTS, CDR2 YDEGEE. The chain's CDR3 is CASSLQGTADTQYF. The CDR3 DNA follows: TGTGCCAGCAGCTTACAGGGGACCGCAGATACGCAGTATTTT.

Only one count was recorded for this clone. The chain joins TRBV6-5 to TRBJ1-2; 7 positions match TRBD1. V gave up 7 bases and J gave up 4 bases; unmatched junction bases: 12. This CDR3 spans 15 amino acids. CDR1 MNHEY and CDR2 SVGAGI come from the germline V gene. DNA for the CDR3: TGTGCCAGCACCCGGTCGGACAGGACGATCTATGGCTACACCTTC. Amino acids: CASTRSDRTIYGYTF.

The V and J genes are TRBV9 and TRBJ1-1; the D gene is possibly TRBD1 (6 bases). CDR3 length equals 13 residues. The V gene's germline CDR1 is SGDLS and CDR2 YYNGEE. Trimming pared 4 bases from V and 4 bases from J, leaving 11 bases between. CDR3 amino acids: CASSLGGATEAFF. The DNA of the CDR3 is TGTGCCAGCAGCCTTGGGGGGGCCACTGAAGCTTTCTTT.

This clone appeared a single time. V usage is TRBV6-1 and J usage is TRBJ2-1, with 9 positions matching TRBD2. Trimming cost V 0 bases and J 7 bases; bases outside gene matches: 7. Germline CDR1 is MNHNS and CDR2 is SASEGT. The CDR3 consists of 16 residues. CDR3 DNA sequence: TGTGCCAGCAGTGAAGCAGTGGTAGCGGGGGCGAATGAGCAGTTCTTC. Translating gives CASSEAVVAGANEQFF.